One sample yielded the 31 T cell receptor beta chains listed below, sequenced in a study of T-cell reconstitution after alpha-beta-depleted transplantation in children. Preparation of the TCRbeta library used unique molecular identifiers. In TCRdb, the PCR reads were re-called with MiXCR into one record per CDR3 protein. The sample lists some 240,000 distinct CDR3 sequences, about 9.6% occurring once. The source was PBMCs from the stem cell graft donor, collected from the stem cell graft. These receptors all stem from a human donor who donated a stem cell graft to a child with SCID.

This clonotype was seen many times. This chain connects TRBV29-1 to TRBJ1-5, with D possibly matching TRBD1 (6 bases). The CDR3 spans 12 residues. Per the germline V gene, CDR1 is SQVTM and CDR2 is ANQGSEA. The ends were cut back, 7 bases at V and 1 base at J, with 8 bases in the middle. The CDR3 DNA reads as TGCAGCGCTGGACAGAGCAATCAGCCCCAGCATTTT. It yields the protein CSAGQSNQPQHF.

This clonotype was picked up many times. The CDR3 is CSASRSSRGYTF. The CDR3 nucleotides are TGCAGTGCTAGTCGGTCCTCGCGGGGCTACACCTTC. The gene calls are TRBV20-1 and TRBJ1-2; unclear D gene. Germline lookup yields CDR1 DFQATT and CDR2 SNEGSKA (reference sequence). CDR3 size: 12 residues. The V end lost 3 bases, the J end lost 8 bases, and 13 bases lay between the germline ends.

This clonotype was counted ten times or more. The genes are TRBV28 and TRBJ1-1, with 7 bases identical to TRBD1. V lost 4 bases, J lost 8 bases, and 4 bases stayed unmatched. The CDR3 has 12 residues. Germline V gives CDR1 MDHEN, CDR2 SYDVKM. CDR3 region: CASSSGQEEAFF. DNA of the CDR3: TGTGCCAGCAGTTCCGGACAGGAGGAAGCTTTCTTT.

At least ten counts were recorded for this clonotype. The chain joins TRBV20-1 to TRBJ1-1; weak D call: TRBD1 (5 bases). CDR1 and CDR2 (germline): DFQATT, SNEGSKA (reference sequence). The V and J ends lost 2 bases and 0 bases respectively, with 10 bases between them. The CDR3 length is 14 residues. CDR3 loop: CSARRGGLNTEAFF. In DNA, the CDR3 is TGCAGTGCTAGACGCGGGGGATTGAACACTGAAGCTTTCTTT.

Many counts were recorded for this clonotype. The chain combines TRBV5-1 with TRBJ2-1, with D perhaps matching TRBD1 or TRBD2 (6 bases each). Trimming left V 4 bases short and J 8 bases short, with 19 bases between. Germline-derived CDR1 and CDR2 are SGHRS and YFSETQ. The CDR3 is 15 amino acids. CDR3 nucleotide sequence: TGCGCCAGCAGCCTCCAGGTCGGGGGCCATGATGAGCAGTTCTTC. It yields the protein CASSLQVGGHDEQFF.

V usage is TRBV20-1 and J usage is TRBJ1-1; maybe TRBD1 (5 bases). The ends were cut back, 5 bases at V and 8 bases at J, with 18 bases in the middle. The CDR3 covers 13 residues. Germline assignment: CDR1 DFQATT and CDR2 SNEGSKA (reference sequence). CDR3 in DNA: TGCAGTGCTCGCAGGGCCCCCACTCTGGAAGCTTTCTTT. Translation gives CSARRAPTLEAFF.

A remark on this clonotype: This may be a read error, as it is one base from a much larger clone. The chain joins TRBV28 to TRBJ1-2; D is unresolved. Trimming removed 3 bases from V and 5 bases from J, with 7 bases in between. The CDR3 is 12 residues long. Germline V gives CDR1 MDHEN, CDR2 SYDVKM. The CDR3, as DNA: TGTGCCAGCAGTTTCGAGCTATATGGCTACACCTTC. This gives the protein CASSFELYGYTF.

This clonotype was seen at least ten times. This chain's CDR3 is CASSLKGGTPYGYTF. As DNA, the CDR3 is TGCGCCAGCAGCTTGAAAGGCGGGACCCCCTATGGCTACACCTTC. The V and J genes are TRBV5-1 and TRBJ1-2; possible D gene TRBD1, 5 bases. CDR1 and CDR2 (germline): SGHRS, YFSETQ. There are 15 residues in the CDR3. The V and J ends lost 1 base and 4 bases respectively, with 14 bases between them.

The V call is TRBV19, the J call TRBJ1-2; D is perhaps TRBD1 (5 bases). The germline V gene encodes CDR1 LNHDA and CDR2 SQIVND (reference sequence). CDR3 length: 14 residues. V was pared by 4 bases and J by 4 bases, with 13 bases between. The CDR3 sequence is CASSSAGIPYGYTF. In nucleotides, the CDR3 is TGTGCCAGTAGTAGCGCAGGGATCCCCTATGGCTACACCTTC.

In this sample, this clonotype turned up many times. The chain carries TRBV29-1 and TRBJ2-1; 7 nucleotides align to TRBD1. Germline V gene data show CDR1 as SQVTM and CDR2 as ANQGSEA. V trimming: 1 base; J trimming: 6 bases; junction bases outside the gene matches: 21. The CDR3 is made up of 19 amino acids. The CDR3 loop reads CSVEAERPGQPVPPNEQFF. CDR3 coding DNA: TGCAGCGTTGAAGCCGAGAGACCGGGACAGCCGGTTCCCCCCAATGAGCAGTTCTTC.

This clonotype was seen repeatedly, ten times or more. The chain couples TRBV20-1 to TRBJ2-1, with a tentative D call TRBD2 (5 bases). Trimming left V 8 bases short and J 10 bases short, with 15 bases between. The CDR3 has 11 amino acids. Germline CDR1 and CDR2: DFQATT and SNEGSKA (reference sequence). Here the CDR3 reads CSTQERLEQFF. The CDR3 bases are TGCAGTACCCAGGAGAGACTAGAGCAGTTCTTC.

This clonotype was recorded at least ten times. The rearrangement joins TRBV20-1 to TRBJ2-5; the D gene could be TRBD1 or TRBD2 (5 bases each). The V end was cut by 0 bases, the J end by 4 bases, with 12 bases between. Germline CDR1 and CDR2: DFQATT and SNEGSKA (reference sequence). The CDR3 runs 14 residues. The CDR3 DNA reads as TGCAGTGCTAGAGATCGCTTTGGGGGAGAGACCCAGTACTTC. Its translation is CSARDRFGGETQYF.

V and J are TRBV12-3 or TRBV12-4 and TRBJ2-3; possibly TRBD1 or TRBD2 for D (5 bases each). V was shortened by 7 bases and J by 1 base, with 18 bases between the two germline ends. CDR3 length equals 16 residues. CDR3 in amino acids: CASTLSNGAGTDTQYF. In DNA, the CDR3 is TGTGCCAGCACTCTCTCAAACGGGGCAGGCACAGATACGCAGTATTTT.

This clonotype was picked up many times. This chain uses TRBV28 with TRBJ1-1, with D perhaps TRBD1 (6 bases). Trimming removed 5 bases from V and 4 bases from J, with 17 bases in between. Germline V gene data show CDR1 as MDHEN and CDR2 as SYDVKM. This CDR3 comprises 15 residues. The CDR3 nucleotides read TGTGCCAGCAGTCCCCAGGCAGGGGCGATCACTGAAGCTTTCTTT. As protein: CASSPQAGAITEAFF. The full variable domain, rest sourced from reference TRBV28 and TRBJ1-1, is DVKVTQSSRYLVKRTGEKVFLECVQDMDHENMFWYRQDPGLGLRLIYFSYDVKMKEKGDIPEGYSVSREKKERFSLILESASTNQTSMYLCASSPQAGAITEAFFGQGTRLTVV.

Many counts were recorded for this clonotype. The rearrangement links TRBV7-9 to TRBJ1-5; D gene uncertain. V dropped 3 bases and J dropped 6 bases, with 6 bases sitting between them. Germline CDR1 SEHNR, CDR2 FQNEAQ (reference sequence). CDR3 length equals 12 residues. CDR3 protein: CASSLARQPQHF. The CDR3 coding sequence is TGTGCCAGCAGCTTGGCTCGTCAGCCCCAGCATTTT.

The V call is TRBV7-8, the J call TRBJ1-2; no reliable D call. The CDR3 is 14 amino acids. From germline, CDR1 is SGHVS and CDR2 FQNEAQ. V dropped 4 bases and J dropped 6 bases, with 15 bases sitting between them. CDR3 coding DNA: TGTGCCAGCAGCTCCGCCGGGCTGTTGGATGGCTACACCTTC. This gives the protein CASSSAGLLDGYTF.

This clonotype was recorded many times. This sequence joins TRBV7-2 and TRBJ1-1, with a tentative D call TRBD1 (5 bases). Germline assignment: CDR1 SGHTA and CDR2 FQGNSA. The length of the CDR3 is 15 residues. V lost 5 bases and J lost 2, with 15 bases in between. CDR3 sequence reads: CASSDRGAGNTEAFF. The CDR3 DNA sequence: TGTGCCAGCAGCGACCGAGGGGCGGGTAACACTGAAGCTTTCTTT.

This clonotype was recorded at least ten times. This rearrangement joins TRBV20-1 to TRBJ1-1; 12 bases match TRBD1. Germline lookup yields CDR1 DFQATT and CDR2 SNEGSKA (reference sequence). The CDR3 runs to 16 residues. J was trimmed by 6 bases and V by 1 base; bases with no gene match: 9. The CDR3 sequence: CSARAYRDRGLPEAFF. The CDR3 bases are TGCAGTGCTAGAGCTTACCGGGACAGGGGGCTCCCTGAAGCTTTCTTT.

This clonotype was seen ten or more times. V and J are TRBV5-1 and TRBJ2-2; the D call may be TRBD1 or TRBD2 (5 bases each). V lost 0 bases and J lost 0, with 9 bases in between. The CDR3 loop spans 16 amino acids. From germline, CDR1 is SGHRS and CDR2 YFSETQ. The CDR3 DNA follows: TGCGCCAGCAGCTTGGAGGGACCACCGAACACCGGGGAGCTGTTTTTT. Protein: CASSLEGPPNTGELFF.

This clonotype appeared many times. The chain uses TRBV29-1 and TRBJ2-3; tentative D call: TRBD1 (6 bases). Germline V CDR1 and CDR2: SQVTM, ANQGSEA. V lost 5 bases, J lost 6 bases, and 15 bases lay in between. This CDR3 region has 13 residues. The CDR3 DNA sequence: TGCAGCGTTCGGCAGGGGTTCATGGATACGCAGTATTTT. This sequence encodes CSVRQGFMDTQYF.

The CDR3 coding sequence is TGCAGTGCTAGAGATCGGGGTAGCGGGGGGGTAATCCCCTACGAGCAGTACTTC. It specifies CSARDRGSGGVIPYEQYF. This chain joins TRBV20-1 and TRBJ2-7; 11 bases fit TRBD2. Trimming removed 0 bases from V and 2 bases from J; junction bases left unmatched: 12. CDR1 DFQATT and CDR2 SNEGSKA come from the germline V gene (reference sequence). The CDR3 spans 18 residues.

This clonotype has just a few counts. The chain combines TRBV7-6 with TRBJ1-2; 8 bases agree with TRBD1. Germline trimming cut 5 bases from V and 4 bases from J; bases unmatched to any gene: 9. This CDR3 is 15 amino acids long. Germline loops: CDR1 SGHVS, CDR2 FNYEAQ. CDR3 nucleotide sequence: TGTGCCAGCAGCCCCGTTGGACAGGGAATCTATGGCTACACCTTC. The encoded protein is CASSPVGQGIYGYTF.

This clonotype has ten or more counts. The chain links TRBV5-1 to TRBJ2-1; D is unclear. The V and J ends lost 4 bases and 3 bases respectively, with 11 bases between them. This CDR3 is 14 amino acids long. The germline CDR1 and CDR2 sequences are SGHRS and YFSETQ. The CDR3, as DNA: TGCGCCAGCAGCCCGACCCCGAGCTACAATGAGCAGTTCTTC. This gives the protein CASSPTPSYNEQFF. Full variable domain (missing parts from reference TRBV5-1 and TRBJ2-1): KAGVTQTPRYLIKTRGQQVTLSCSPISGHRSVSWYQQTPGQGLQFLFEYFSETQRNKGNFPGRFSGRQFSNSRSEMNVSTLELGDSALYLCASSPTPSYNEQFFGPGTRLTVL.

This clonotype has ten or more counts. This rearrangement joins TRBV13 to TRBJ1-1; no firm D call. The CDR3 spans 13 residues. Between the trimmed V and J ends, which lost 2 bases and 1 base, there was a span of 5 bases. CDR1 is PRHDT and CDR2 is FYEKMQ in the germline V gene (reference sequence). CDR3 region: CASSLLKNTEAFF. DNA of the CDR3: TGTGCCAGCAGCTTACTCAAGAACACTGAAGCTTTCTTT.

This clonotype was found a few times. The chain has TRBV20-1 and TRBJ2-3; no clear D gene. V shed 0 bases and J shed 3 bases, with 4 bases lying between them. This CDR3 has 12 residues. The V gene's germline CDR1 is DFQATT and CDR2 SNEGSKA (reference sequence). CDR3 residues: CSAREWTDTQYF. The CDR3 bases are TGCAGTGCTAGAGAATGGACAGATACGCAGTATTTT.

Ten or more counts support this clonotype. The chain carries TRBV7-9 and TRBJ1-1, with a tentative D call TRBD1 (5 bases). CDR3 length: 17 amino acids. Germline V gene data show CDR1 as SEHNR and CDR2 as FQNEAQ (reference sequence). The V end was cut by 1 base, the J end by 0 bases, with 15 bases between. CDR3 in DNA: TGTGCCAGCAGCTTAGGGTCCGAGGGGCTCCTGAACACTGAAGCTTTCTTT. It yields the protein CASSLGSEGLLNTEAFF. Filled out from reference TRBV7-9 and TRBJ1-1, the complete variable domain reads DTGVSQNPRHKITKRGQNVTFRCDPISEHNRLYWYRQTLGQGPEFLTYFQNEAQLEKSRLLSDRFSAERPKGSFSTLEIQRTEQGDSAMYLCASSLGSEGLLNTEAFFGQGTRLTVV.

This clonotype occurred many times. The chain employs TRBV5-4 and TRBJ2-5; TRBD1 is a possible D gene (5 bases). V was clipped by 1 base and J by 2 bases, with 6 bases between them. The CDR3 runs 13 residues. The V gene's germline CDR1 is SGHNT and CDR2 YYREEE (reference sequence). In nucleotides, the CDR3 is TGTGCCAGCAGCTTGAAGGGGCAAGAGACCCAGTACTTC. It specifies CASSLKGQETQYF.

In its sample, this clonotype was seen many times. The V call is TRBV12-3 or TRBV12-4, the J call TRBJ2-1; D may be TRBD1 (5 bases). The CDR3 has 14 residues. The germline V and J ends were trimmed by 5 bases and 10 bases, with 18 bases remaining between them. The CDR3 is CASSQREQNREQFF. The DNA of the CDR3 is TGTGCCAGCAGTCAACGTGAGCAAAACAGGGAGCAGTTCTTC.

This clonotype was counted ten times or more. The chain recombines TRBV20-1 with TRBJ2-3, with D hard to call. V gave up 3 bases and J gave up 6 bases, with 10 bases separating them. The CDR3 is 12 residues long. Germline V gene sequence: CDR1 DFQATT, CDR2 SNEGSKA (reference sequence). CDR3 sequence reads: CSASPRVDTQYF. The CDR3 DNA follows: TGCAGTGCTAGTCCGCGAGTTGATACGCAGTATTTT.

This clonotype was counted at least ten times. The chain has TRBV6-1 and TRBJ2-5; maybe TRBD2 (6 bases). The germline V gene encodes CDR1 MNHNS and CDR2 SASEGT. Trimming stripped 5 bases from V and 1 base from J, with 11 bases between. The CDR3 extends over 14 amino acids. The CDR3 nucleotides are TGTGCCAGCAGTCAGACTAGTCTCCAAGAGACCCAGTACTTC. Translated, it gives CASSQTSLQETQYF.

This clonotype was detected ten times or more. CDR3 in amino acids: CASSDLNPNSPLHF. Written as DNA, the CDR3 is TGTGCCAGCAGTGATTTAAATCCTAATTCACCCCTCCACTTT. The rearrangement links TRBV2 to TRBJ1-6; D is unclear. Germline assignment: CDR1 SNHLY and CDR2 FYNNEI. The CDR3 length is 14 residues. V lost 3 bases and J 6 bases, leaving 9 bases between the germline ends.